This T cell receptor beta chain was observed in a study of blood T cell repertoires in COVID-19. The germline V gene has CDR1 LGHNA and CDR2 YNFKEQ. The CDR3 extends over 17 amino acids. The V end lost 0 bases, the J end lost 3 bases, and 12 bases lay between the germline ends. Original handling: Amplification with reference gene primers provided the estimates of nucleated cell counts. Sequencing used immunoSEQ multiplex PCR; TCRdb keeps in-frame clones, though not all of them. V, J and clone size are those of that table, while D and trimming were read from the DNA. This table has fewer than 200,000 clones, around 81% appearing once. Patients of the Seattle cohort, enrolled during active infection, were followed longitudinally.

The sample comprised peripheral blood. V and J are TRBV4-2 and TRBJ1-6; D is undetermined. This sequence originates from a woman aged 80 or older with COVID-19, enrolled during active disease. The chain's CDR3 is CASSQDVKNSYNSPLHF. DNA of the CDR3: TGTGCCAGCAGCCAAGATGTGAAGAACAGCTATAATTCACCCCTCCACTTT.